This T cell receptor (beta chain) is drawn from a study of breast tumors, draining lymph nodes, adjacent tissues. Samples came from axillary lymph nodes draining the breast cancer. From the multiplex PCR reads, TCRdb called clonotypes with MiXCR, one entry per CDR3 protein. The sample lists 120,000 or so distinct CDR3 sequences, roughly 21% occurring once. This clonotype has ten or more counts. No antigen is known for it. Findings of the study overall: Tumors had less TCR diversity than lymph nodes, more than nontumor tissue. That most tumor T cells come from lymph nodes remained unproven. Compared with basal-like, luminal-like tumors shared significantly more repertoire with nontumor tissue. The data were judged consistent with most tumor T cells coming from lymph node and expanding in tumor.

The CDR3 has 14 amino acids. CDR1 is SGHVS and CDR2 is FQNEAQ in the germline V gene. The V end was cut by 3 bases, the J end by 2 bases, with 11 bases between. This receptor was obtained from a female donor with breast cancer. Some clones in this sample may be carry-over from other donors' samples. Sample: axillary lymph node tissue. The chain joins TRBV7-8 to TRBJ2-7, with D hard to call. Here the CDR3 reads CASSLARGAYEQYF. The CDR3 DNA sequence: TGTGCCAGCAGCTTGGCCCGTGGAGCCTACGAGCAGTACTTC.